Sequencing of this TCR beta chain was carried out in a study of blood T cell repertoires in COVID-19 (dated by TCRdb to 2020 to 2021). In terms of the full investigation: Samples from collaborators originated in the United States, Italy and Spain and spanned both the acute and convalescent phases of COVID-19. The prospective study material was composed of cDNA or gDNA derived from T cells, B-cell-depleted T cells, or PBMCs. The dataset comprised deeply sampled blood TCRbeta repertoires from subjects exposed to, actively infected with, or recovered from COVID-19. The repertoires were released in a freely available public database meant as a resource for research on the immune response to SARS-CoV-2. The samples were drawn from two sources: the first 160 participants of the ongoing ImmuneRACE study, and 1,000 to 1,500 subjects contributed by 6 global collaborators. Nearly every sample came with metadata listing a de-identified subject ID, COVID-19 status, age in years and sex. Where available, HLA class I and class II types were obtained from metadata supplied by the sample provider rather than from assay-based typing. The research as a whole found: The quantity of clinical and demographic metadata differed by source and by participant and was supplied without curation.

The immunoSEQ Assay, a bias-controlled multiplex PCR, was used to amplify TCRbeta CDR3 regions from genomic DNA. The study's processing was this. The number of nucleated cells in each sample was estimated by amplification of reference gene primers within the assay. Sequence reads were collapsed and filtered to measure the absolute abundance of every unique TCRbeta CDR3 rearrangement. For each sample, productive Simpson clonality was calculated as the square root of Simpson's diversity index across productive rearrangements. Imported from immuneACCESS, the table was reduced by TCRdb to in-frame sequences with V and J called. These copies leave out some clones; in studies compared against another copy, an unresolved V gene accounts for under half, and the cause of the remainder is not known. V, J and clone size are those of that table, while D and trimming were read from the DNA. The sample table records 55,000 to 75,000 clones; 88% of these occur just once. In total, the top ten clones hold 3.5% of the sample.

Each collaborating institution followed its own protocols to collect whole blood in K2EDTA tubes. For TCRbeta analysis, collaborators shipped samples as frozen whole blood, isolated PBMCs, or DNA extracted from either of those sample types. As regards this clone: No antigen is known for it. It has no much larger one-base neighbor in the sample; base qualities were not kept.

Inclusive of the bounding cysteine and phenylalanine, the CDR3 is 14 residues long. Only CDR3 DNA remains: 42 bases, in frame from the first base. V is cut back by 3 bases and J by 7 bases, with 7 bases in the junction unmatched. CDR1 and CDR2, per the germline V gene, are MGHRA and YSYEKL. Sequencing used peripheral blood. The TCR comes from a man aged 50 to 60 with active COVID-19. The rearranged chain carries TRBV4-1 and TRBJ2-7; the junction holds 9 bases that match TRBD1. The encoded CDR3 is CASSHSGTGREQYF. The nucleotide sequence reads as follows: TGCGCCAGCAGCCATTCCGGGACAGGGAGGGAGCAGTACTTC.